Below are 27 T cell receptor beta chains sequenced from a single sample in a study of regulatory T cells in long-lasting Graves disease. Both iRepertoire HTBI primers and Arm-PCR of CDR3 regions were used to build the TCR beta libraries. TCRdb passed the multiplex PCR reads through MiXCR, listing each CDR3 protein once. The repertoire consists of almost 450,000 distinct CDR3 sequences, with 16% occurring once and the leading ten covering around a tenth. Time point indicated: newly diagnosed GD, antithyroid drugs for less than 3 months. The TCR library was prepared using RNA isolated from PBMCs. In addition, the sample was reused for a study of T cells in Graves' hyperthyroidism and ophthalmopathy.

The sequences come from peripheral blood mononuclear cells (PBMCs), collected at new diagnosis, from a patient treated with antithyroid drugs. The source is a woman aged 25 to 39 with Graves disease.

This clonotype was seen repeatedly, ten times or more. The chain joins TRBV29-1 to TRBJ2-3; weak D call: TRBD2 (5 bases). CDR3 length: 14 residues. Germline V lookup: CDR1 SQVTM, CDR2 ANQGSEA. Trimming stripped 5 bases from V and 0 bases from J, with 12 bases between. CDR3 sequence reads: CSVLRGSSTDTQYF. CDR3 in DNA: TGCAGCGTTCTCAGAGGGTCTAGCACAGATACGCAGTATTTT.

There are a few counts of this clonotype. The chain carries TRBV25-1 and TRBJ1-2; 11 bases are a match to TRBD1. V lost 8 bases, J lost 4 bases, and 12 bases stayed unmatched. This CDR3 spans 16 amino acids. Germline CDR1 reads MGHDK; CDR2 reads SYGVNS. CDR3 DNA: TGTGCCAGCGGAGAGGGGACAGGGGGGTTGGGCTATGGCTACACCTTC. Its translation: CASGEGTGGLGYGYTF.

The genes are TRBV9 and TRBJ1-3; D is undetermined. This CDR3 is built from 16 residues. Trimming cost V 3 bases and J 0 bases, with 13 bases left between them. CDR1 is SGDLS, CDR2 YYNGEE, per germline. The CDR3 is CASSASGVRSGNTIYF. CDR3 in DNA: TGTGCCAGCAGCGCCTCGGGAGTACGCTCTGGAAACACCATATATTTT.

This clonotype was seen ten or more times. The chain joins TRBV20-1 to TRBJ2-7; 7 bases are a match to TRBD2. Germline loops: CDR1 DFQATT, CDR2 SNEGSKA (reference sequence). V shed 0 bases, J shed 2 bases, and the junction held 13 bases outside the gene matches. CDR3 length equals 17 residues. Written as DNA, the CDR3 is TGCAGTGCTAGAGATCCTGCGGCTAGCGGAAAACCCTACGAGCAGTACTTC. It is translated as CSARDPAASGKPYEQYF.

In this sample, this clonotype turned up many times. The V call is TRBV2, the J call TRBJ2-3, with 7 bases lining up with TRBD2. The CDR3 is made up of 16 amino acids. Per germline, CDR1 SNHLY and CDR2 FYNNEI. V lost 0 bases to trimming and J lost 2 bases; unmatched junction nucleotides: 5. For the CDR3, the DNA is TGTGCCAGCAGTGAAGCCGGCGGGAGAGTCACAGATACGCAGTATTTT. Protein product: CASSEAGGRVTDTQYF.

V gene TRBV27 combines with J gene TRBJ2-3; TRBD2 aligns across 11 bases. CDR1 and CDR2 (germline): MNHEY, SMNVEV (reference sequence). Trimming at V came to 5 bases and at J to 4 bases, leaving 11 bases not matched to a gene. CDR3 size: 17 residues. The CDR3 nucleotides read TGTGCCAGCAGTCCAGGTCTAGCGGGAGGAAGCGCAGATACGCAGTATTTT. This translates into CASSPGLAGGSADTQYF.

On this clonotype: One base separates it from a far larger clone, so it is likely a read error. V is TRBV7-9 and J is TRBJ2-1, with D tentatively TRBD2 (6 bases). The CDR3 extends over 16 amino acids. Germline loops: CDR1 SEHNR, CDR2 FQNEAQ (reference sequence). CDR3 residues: CASSLDAGLPYNEQFF. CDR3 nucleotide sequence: TGCGCCAGCAGCTTGGATGCGGGGCTCCCCTACAATGAGCAGTTCTTC.

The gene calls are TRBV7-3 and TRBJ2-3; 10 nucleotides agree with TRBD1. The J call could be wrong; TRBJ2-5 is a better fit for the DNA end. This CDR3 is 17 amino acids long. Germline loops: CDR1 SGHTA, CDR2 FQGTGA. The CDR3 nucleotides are TGTGCCAGCAGCTTAGGGACAGGGGTTATAGGGACCGAGACCCAGTACTTC. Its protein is CASSLGTGVIGTETQYF.

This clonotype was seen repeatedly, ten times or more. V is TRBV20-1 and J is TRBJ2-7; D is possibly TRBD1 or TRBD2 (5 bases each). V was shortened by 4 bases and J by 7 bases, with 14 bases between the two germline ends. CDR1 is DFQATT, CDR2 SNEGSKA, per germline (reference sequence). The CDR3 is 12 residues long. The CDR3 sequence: CSANGARVEQYF. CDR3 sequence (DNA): TGCAGTGCTAACGGGGCTCGAGTGGAGCAGTACTTC.

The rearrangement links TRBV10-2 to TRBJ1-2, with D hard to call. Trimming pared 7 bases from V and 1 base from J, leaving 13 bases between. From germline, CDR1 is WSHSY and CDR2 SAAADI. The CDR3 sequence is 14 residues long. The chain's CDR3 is CASMKISDNYGYTF. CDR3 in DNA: TGCGCCAGCATGAAAATCAGCGATAACTATGGCTACACCTTC.

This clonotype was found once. CDR3 DNA sequence: TGTGCCAGCAGTTTCCAGGGGGCCTCCACAGATACGCAGTATTTT. Residues: CASSFQGASTDTQYF. This sequence joins TRBV12-3 or TRBV12-4 and TRBJ2-3, with TRBD1 matching over 8 bases. The CDR3 runs 15 residues. The V gene end was trimmed by 3 bases and the J gene end by 2 bases; junction bases not matched to a gene: 4.

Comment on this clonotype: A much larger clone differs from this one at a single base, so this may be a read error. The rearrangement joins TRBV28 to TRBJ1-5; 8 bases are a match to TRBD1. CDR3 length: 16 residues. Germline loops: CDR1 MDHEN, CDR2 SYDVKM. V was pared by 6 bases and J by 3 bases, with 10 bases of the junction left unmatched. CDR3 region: CASRADRDGANQPQHF. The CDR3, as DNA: TGTGCCAGCAGAGCGGACAGGGATGGAGCCAATCAGCCCCAGCATTTT.

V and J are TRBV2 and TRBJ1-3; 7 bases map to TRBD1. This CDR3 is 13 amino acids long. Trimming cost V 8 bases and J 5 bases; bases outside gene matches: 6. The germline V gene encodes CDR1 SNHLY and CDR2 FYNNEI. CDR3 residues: CASLSTGRNTIYF. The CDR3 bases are TGTGCCAGCCTATCGACAGGGAGAAACACCATATATTTT.

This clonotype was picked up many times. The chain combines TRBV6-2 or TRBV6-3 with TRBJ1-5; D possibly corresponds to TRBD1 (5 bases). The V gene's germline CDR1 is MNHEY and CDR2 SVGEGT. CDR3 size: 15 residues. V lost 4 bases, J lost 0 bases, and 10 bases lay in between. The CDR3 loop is CASSWDGYSNQPQHF. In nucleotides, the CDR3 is TGTGCCAGCAGTTGGGACGGATATAGCAATCAGCCCCAGCATTTT.

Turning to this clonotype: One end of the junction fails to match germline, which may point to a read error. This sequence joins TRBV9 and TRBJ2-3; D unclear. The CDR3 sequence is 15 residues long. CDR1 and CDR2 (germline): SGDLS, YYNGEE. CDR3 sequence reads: CASTVTGGLTDTQYF. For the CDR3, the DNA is TGTGCCAGCACCGTAACCGGCGGCCTGACAGATACGCAGTATTTT.

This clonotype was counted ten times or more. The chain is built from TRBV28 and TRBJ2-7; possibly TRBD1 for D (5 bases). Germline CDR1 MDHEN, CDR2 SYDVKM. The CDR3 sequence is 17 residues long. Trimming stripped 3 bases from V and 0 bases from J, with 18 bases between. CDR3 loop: CASSFSWGMTASYEQYF. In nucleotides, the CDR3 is TGTGCCAGCAGTTTCTCCTGGGGTATGACAGCCTCCTACGAGCAGTACTTC.

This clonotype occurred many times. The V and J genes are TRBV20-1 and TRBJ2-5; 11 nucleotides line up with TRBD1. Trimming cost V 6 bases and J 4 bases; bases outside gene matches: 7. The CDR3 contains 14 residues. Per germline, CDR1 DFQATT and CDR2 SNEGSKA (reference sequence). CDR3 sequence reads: CSAVRTGGGETQYF. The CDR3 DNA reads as TGCAGTGCAGTAAGGACAGGGGGCGGAGAGACCCAGTACTTC.

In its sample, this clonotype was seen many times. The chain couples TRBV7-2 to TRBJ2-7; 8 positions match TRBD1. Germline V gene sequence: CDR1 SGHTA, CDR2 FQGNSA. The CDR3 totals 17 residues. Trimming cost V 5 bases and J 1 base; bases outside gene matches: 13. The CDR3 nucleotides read TGTGCCAGCAGCGTAGGGGACAGGACTACCTTATCCTACGAGCAGTACTTC. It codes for CASSVGDRTTLSYEQYF. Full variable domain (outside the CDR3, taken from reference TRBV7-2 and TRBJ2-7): GAGVSQSPSNKVTEKGKDVELRCDPISGHTALYWYRQSLGQGLEFLIYFQGNSAPDKSGLPSDRFSAERTGGSVSTLTIQRTQQEDSAVYLCASSVGDRTTLSYEQYFGPGTRLTVT.

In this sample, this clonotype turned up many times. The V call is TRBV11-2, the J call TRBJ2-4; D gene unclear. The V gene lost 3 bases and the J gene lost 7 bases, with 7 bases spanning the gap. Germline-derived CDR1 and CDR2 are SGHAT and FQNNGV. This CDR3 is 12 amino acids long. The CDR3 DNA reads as TGTGCCAGCAGCTTGAACGGGAACATTCAGTACTTC. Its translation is CASSLNGNIQYF.

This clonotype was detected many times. CDR3: CSAGGTSGTWNEQFF. The CDR3 DNA follows: TGCAGTGCTGGGGGGACTAGCGGGACATGGAATGAGCAGTTCTTC. The chain combines TRBV20-1 with TRBJ2-1; 13 bases fit TRBD2. CDR1 is DFQATT, CDR2 SNEGSKA, per germline (reference sequence). The trim removed 5 bases at V and 7 bases at J, leaving 8 bases unmatched. CDR3 length: 15 residues.

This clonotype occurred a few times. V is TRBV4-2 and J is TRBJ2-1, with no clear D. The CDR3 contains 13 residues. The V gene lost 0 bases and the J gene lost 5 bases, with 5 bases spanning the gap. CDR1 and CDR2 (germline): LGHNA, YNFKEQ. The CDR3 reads CASSQDPDNEQFF. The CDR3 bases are TGTGCCAGCAGCCAAGATCCGGACAATGAGCAGTTCTTC.

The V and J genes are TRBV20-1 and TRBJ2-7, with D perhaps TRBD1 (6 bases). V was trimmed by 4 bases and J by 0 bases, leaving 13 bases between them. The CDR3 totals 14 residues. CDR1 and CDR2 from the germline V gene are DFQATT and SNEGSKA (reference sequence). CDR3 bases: TGCAGTGCTATGGGGGCAGTAAACTCCTACGAGCAGTACTTC. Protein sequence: CSAMGAVNSYEQYF.

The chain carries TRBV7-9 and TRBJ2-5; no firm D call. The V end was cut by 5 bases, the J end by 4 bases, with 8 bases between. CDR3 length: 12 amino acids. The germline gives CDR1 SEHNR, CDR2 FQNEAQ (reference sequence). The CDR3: CASSQVPETQYF. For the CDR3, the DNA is TGTGCCAGCAGCCAAGTCCCAGAGACCCAGTACTTC.

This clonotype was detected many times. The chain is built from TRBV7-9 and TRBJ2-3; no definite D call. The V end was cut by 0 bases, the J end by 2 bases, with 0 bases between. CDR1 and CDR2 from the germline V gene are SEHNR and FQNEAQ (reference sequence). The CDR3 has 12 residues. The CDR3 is CASSLATDTQYF. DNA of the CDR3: TGTGCCAGCAGCTTAGCCACAGATACGCAGTATTTT.

CDR3 in DNA: TGTGCCAGCAGATACGGGACAGGGGGGAACGAGCAGTACTTC. It specifies CASRYGTGGNEQYF. The gene calls are TRBV27 and TRBJ2-7; 11 bases line up with TRBD1. The CDR3 has 14 amino acids. After removal of 6 bases from V and 5 bases from J, the junction contained 6 bases not matched to a gene. CDR1 MNHEY and CDR2 SMNVEV come from the germline V gene (reference sequence).

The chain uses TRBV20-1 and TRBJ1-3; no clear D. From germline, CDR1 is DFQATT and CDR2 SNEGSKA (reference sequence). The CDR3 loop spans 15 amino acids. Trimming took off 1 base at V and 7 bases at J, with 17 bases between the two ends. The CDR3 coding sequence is TGCAGTGCTAGAGTCGGGGTCGAAAGGCGGAACACCATATATTTT. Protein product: CSARVGVERRNTIYF.

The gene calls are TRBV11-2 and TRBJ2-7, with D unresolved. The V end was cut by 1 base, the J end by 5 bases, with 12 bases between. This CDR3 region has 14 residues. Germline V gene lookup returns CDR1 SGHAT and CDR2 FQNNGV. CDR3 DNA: TGTGCCAGCAGCTTAGGTGTGGGGTTCGACGAGCAGTACTTC. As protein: CASSLGVGFDEQYF. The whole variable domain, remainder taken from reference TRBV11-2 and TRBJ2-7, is EAGVAQSPRYKIIEKRQSVAFWCNPISGHATLYWYQQILGQGPKLLIQFQNNGVVDDSQLPKDRFSAERLKGVDSTLKIQPAKLEDSAVYLCASSLGVGFDEQYFGPGTRLTVT.